A selection of T cell receptor beta chains follows, all from one sample in a study of blood T cell repertoires in COVID-19. Assay: immunoSEQ multiplex PCR; the TCRdb copy retains only in-frame clones and omits some. The table records fewer than 250,000 clones, around nine tenths of them present only once. Sample: peripheral blood. Receptors originate from a woman aged 55-70 years who had recovered from COVID-19. Both conserved end residues are part of each CDR3. Fields, in order: D gene, J gene, clone size, V gene, CDR3 protein, CDR3 DNA. A D gene is named only where the DNA matches it firmly. Clone size is given for some rows only: seen once, a few or many times, or a class if the clone is expanded.

D: NA; J: TRBJ2-7; size: NA; V: TRBV7-2; CDR3: CASSLARVTYEQYF; DNA: TGTGCCAGCAGCTTAGCGAGGGTAACCTACGAGCAGTACTTC
D: TRBD1; J: TRBJ2-7; size: NA; V: TRBV28; CDR3: CASSTPGQAAYEQYF; DNA: TGTGCCAGCAGTACCCCCGGACAGGCAGCCTACGAGCAGTACTTC
D: NA; J: TRBJ2-7; size: NA; V: TRBV6-5; CDR3: CASRGMDRPYEQYF; DNA: TGTGCCAGCAGGGGAATGGACAGACCTTACGAGCAGTACTTC
D: NA; J: TRBJ2-1; size: NA; V: TRBV29-1; CDR3: CSVETGNEQFF; DNA: TGCAGCGTCGAGACAGGCAATGAGCAGTTCTTC
D: NA; J: TRBJ1-1; size: few; V: TRBV19; CDR3: CASSSPYPAAGTEAFF; DNA: TGTGCCAGTAGTAGCCCTTACCCGGCAGCGGGGACTGAAGCTTTCTTT
D: NA; J: TRBJ1-1; size: NA; V: TRBV2; CDR3: CASPRRGKNTEAFF; DNA: TGTGCCAGCCCCCGGCGGGGGAAAAACACTGAAGCTTTCTTT
D: NA; J: TRBJ1-3; size: NA; V: TRBV9; CDR3: CASSVASGRVYSGNTIYF; DNA: TGTGCCAGCAGCGTAGCCTCAGGCAGGGTCTACTCTGGAAACACCATATATTTT
D: NA; J: TRBJ2-1; size: NA; V: TRBV11-2; CDR3: CASSLVTEGEQFF; DNA: TGTGCCAGCAGCTTAGTAACGGAGGGTGAGCAGTTCTTC
D: TRBD1; J: TRBJ2-7; size: NA; V: TRBV11-2; CDR3: CASIGQDAYEQYF; DNA: TGTGCCAGCATCGGACAGGACGCCTACGAGCAGTACTTC
D: NA; J: TRBJ1-2; size: NA; V: TRBV12-3/TRBV12-4; CDR3: CASTYWGEYGYTF; DNA: TGTGCCAGCACTTATTGGGGGGAGTATGGCTACACCTTC
D: NA; J: TRBJ1-1; size: NA; V: TRBV27; CDR3: CASSSEVAMNTEAFF; DNA: TGTGCCAGCAGTTCAGAAGTCGCCATGAACACTGAAGCTTTCTTT
D: TRBD1; J: TRBJ1-5; size: NA; V: TRBV19; CDR3: CASRPRDRGPNQPQHF; DNA: TGTGCCAGTAGACCCCGGGACAGGGGTCCCAATCAGCCCCAGCATTTT
D: NA; J: TRBJ1-5; size: few; V: TRBV28; CDR3: CASSFRQPQHF; DNA: TGTGCCAGCAGTTTTCGTCAGCCCCAGCATTTT
D: TRBD1; J: TRBJ1-6; size: NA; V: TRBV18; CDR3: CASSPGQVNSPLHF; DNA: TGTGCCAGCTCACCGGGACAGGTTAATTCACCCCTCCACTTT
D: TRBD1; J: TRBJ2-3; size: NA; V: TRBV7-9; CDR3: CASSLWQGETDTQYF; DNA: TGTGCCAGCAGCTTATGGCAGGGGGAGACGGATACGCAGTATTTT
D: NA; J: TRBJ2-7; size: NA; V: TRBV21-1; CDR3: CASITGGYYEQYF; DNA: TGTGCCAGCATCACTGGTGGTTACTACGAGCAGTACTTC